A single sample is the source of the 2 T cell receptor beta chains below, sequenced in a study of cytomegalovirus exposure and HLA in healthy donors. The primer mix had 60 Vbeta and 13 Jbeta primers. TCRdb's copy holds only in-frame clones and misses some; the assay was immunoSEQ multiplex PCR. In the table there are 95,000 to 100,000 clones, about four fifths of which are singletons. Sequences were obtained from PBMCs. These receptors all stem from a human donor in good health.

Here the CDR3 reads CSVEGDTGEKLFF. The CDR3 DNA reads as TGCAGCGTTGAGGGGGACACTGGAGAAAAACTGTTTTTT. The chain carries TRBV29-1 and TRBJ1-4; maybe TRBD1 (6 bases). V was shortened by 3 bases and J by 8 bases, with 13 bases between the two germline ends. Germline CDR1 reads SQVTM; CDR2 reads ANQGSEA. The CDR3 covers 13 residues.

This chain connects TRBV27 to TRBJ1-5; weak D call: TRBD1 (5 bases). The V and J ends lost 0 bases and 4 bases respectively, with 10 bases between them. The germline gives CDR1 MNHEY, CDR2 SMNVEV (reference sequence). This CDR3 has 15 amino acids. For the CDR3, the DNA is TGTGCCAGCAGTTTATCCCTGACAGAGAATCAGCCCCAGCATTTT. Its translation: CASSLSLTENQPQHF.